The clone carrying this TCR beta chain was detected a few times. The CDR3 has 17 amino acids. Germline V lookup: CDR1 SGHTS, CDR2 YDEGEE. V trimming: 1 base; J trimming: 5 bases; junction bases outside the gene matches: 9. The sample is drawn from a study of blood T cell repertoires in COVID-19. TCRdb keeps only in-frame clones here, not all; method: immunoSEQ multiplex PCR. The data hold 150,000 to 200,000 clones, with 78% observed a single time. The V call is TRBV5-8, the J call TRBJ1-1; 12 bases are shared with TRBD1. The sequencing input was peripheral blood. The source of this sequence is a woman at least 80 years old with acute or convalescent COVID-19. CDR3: CASSLWGQGAGNTEAFF. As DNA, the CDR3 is TGTGCCAGCAGCTTGTGGGGACAGGGGGCCGGTAATACTGAAGCTTTCTTT. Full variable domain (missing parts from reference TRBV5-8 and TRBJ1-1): EAGVTQSPTHLIKTRGQQATLRCSPISGHTSVYWYQQALGLGLQFLLWYDEGEERNRGNFPPRFSGRQFPNYSSELNVNALELEDSALYLCASSLWGQGAGNTEAFFGQGTRLTVV.